One sample yielded the 10 T cell receptor beta chains listed below, sequenced in a study of blood T cell repertoires in COVID-19. Sequenced by immunoSEQ multiplex PCR; TCRdb stores in-frame clones only, minus some. The table has roughly 160,000 clones, under 90% seen once. The material sequenced was peripheral blood. The receptors were gathered from a woman older than 75 with active or convalescent COVID-19.

This clone was picked up a small number of times. The chain uses TRBV7-2 and TRBJ2-1; possible D gene TRBD2, 7 bases. Germline V gene lookup returns CDR1 SGHTA and CDR2 FQGNSA. V was trimmed by 3 bases and J by 6 bases, leaving 21 bases between them. This CDR3 has 17 residues. The CDR3 is CASSFRGGAWGINEQFF. DNA for the CDR3: TGTGCCAGCAGCTTTAGAGGGGGGGCCTGGGGCATCAATGAGCAGTTCTTC.

This CDR3 is CASSISENYGYTF. The DNA for the CDR3 is TGTGCCAGCTCGATCAGCGAAAACTATGGCTACACCTTC. V is TRBV18 and J is TRBJ1-2; no reliable D call. V lost 6 bases and J lost 2, with 10 bases in between. The V gene's germline CDR1 is KGHSH and CDR2 LQKENI. The CDR3 has 13 amino acids.

The rearrangement joins TRBV27 to TRBJ2-7; TRBD1 matches 10 bases. CDR3 length equals 15 residues. V lost 5 bases and J lost 5; bases outside the gene matches: 9. Germline CDR1 and CDR2: MNHEY and SMNVEV (reference sequence). The CDR3 region has the DNA TGTGCCAGCAGTCCCCTGGGGACAGGGGTGCACGAGCAGTACTTC. It is translated as CASSPLGTGVHEQYF.

The table lists this clone with a count of one. The V call is TRBV27, the J call TRBJ2-7; TRBD1 agrees at 7 bases. Trimming cost V 4 bases and J 2 bases; bases outside gene matches: 14. The CDR3 has 17 residues. CDR1 is MNHEY and CDR2 is SMNVEV in the germline V gene (reference sequence). CDR3 amino acids: CASSSGLGQAYTYEQYF. For the CDR3, the DNA is TGTGCCAGCAGTTCGGGCCTAGGACAGGCTTACACCTACGAGCAGTACTTC.

The chain combines TRBV5-1 with TRBJ1-3, with 7 bases that match TRBD1. Trimming removed 3 bases from V and 4 bases from J; junction bases left unmatched: 4. There are 14 residues in the CDR3. The germline gives CDR1 SGHRS, CDR2 YFSETQ. Here the CDR3 reads CASSSQGQGNTIYF. CDR3 nucleotide sequence: TGCGCCAGCAGCTCACAGGGGCAGGGAAACACCATATATTTT.

The chain combines TRBV5-1 with TRBJ2-5, with 10 positions matching TRBD2. With V trimmed by 0 bases and J by 5 bases, 7 bases remained unmatched. The germline CDR1 and CDR2 sequences are SGHRS and YFSETQ. The CDR3 sequence is 16 residues long. In DNA, the CDR3 is TGCGCCAGCAGCTTGGCTCCTAGCGGGGGAGGGGAGACCCAGTACTTC. Translation gives CASSLAPSGGGETQYF.

In its sample, this clone was seen a few times. The rearrangement uses TRBV28 and TRBJ1-1, with a tentative D call TRBD1 (6 bases). Trimming shortened V by 9 bases and J by 4 bases, and 18 bases separated the two germline ends. This CDR3 is 14 amino acids long. In germline, CDR1 is MDHEN, CDR2 SYDVKM. The CDR3 DNA is TGTGCCAGTTCCTGGGGAGGGGGAAGCACTGAAGCTTTCTTT. It encodes CASSWGGGSTEAFF.

This chain links TRBV28 with TRBJ2-4; 14 bases line up with TRBD2. Unmatched junction bases numbered 13, after V lost 6 bases and J lost 6 bases. Germline V CDR1 and CDR2: MDHEN, SYDVKM. This CDR3 is built from 18 residues. The CDR3 loop is CASSHQGLAGDGGNIQYF. CDR3 sequence (DNA): TGTGCCAGCAGCCACCAGGGACTAGCGGGAGATGGGGGAAACATTCAGTACTTC. Full variable domain (missing parts from reference TRBV28 and TRBJ2-4): DVKVTQSSRYLVKRTGEKVFLECVQDMDHENMFWYRQDPGLGLRLIYFSYDVKMKEKGDIPEGYSVSREKKERFSLILESASTNQTSMYLCASSHQGLAGDGGNIQYFGAGTRLSVL.

The V gene is TRBV10-3, the J gene TRBJ1-6, with D perhaps matching TRBD1 (6 bases). V was cut by 3 bases and J by 7 bases, with 13 bases left in between. The CDR3 runs to 15 residues. Germline V gives CDR1 ENHRY, CDR2 SYGVKD. CDR3 bases: TGTGCCATCAGTGAAGGGGGGGCTGAAAATTCACCCCTCCACTTT. This sequence encodes CAISEGGAENSPLHF.

This chain links TRBV7-3 with TRBJ2-1, with D perhaps matching TRBD2 (6 bases). Looked up from germline, CDR1 is SGHTA and CDR2 is FQGTGA. The CDR3 is 15 amino acids. The V end was cut by 5 bases, the J end by 7 bases, with 18 bases between. The CDR3 coding sequence is TGTGCCAGCAGCCCGACGATCGCGGGGCCAAATGAGCAGTTCTTC. Protein sequence: CASSPTIAGPNEQFF.